This T cell receptor (beta chain) stems from a study of T cell changes during pregnancy in multiple sclerosis. The method was immunoSEQ multiplex PCR; TCRdb's version includes in-frame clones alone and lacks a portion of them. This sample has fewer than 100,000 clones, with roughly 91% found just once. This clone was detected only once. The CDR3 has 14 residues. After removal of 6 bases from V and 5 bases from J, the junction contained 6 bases not matched to a gene. Germline V CDR1 and CDR2: MNHNY, SVGAGI (reference sequence). This TCR was sampled from a female donor in good health, enrolled as a control in a pregnancy study. The input for sequencing was peripheral blood, taken after pregnancy. The genes are TRBV6-6 and TRBJ1-5; 8 nucleotides align to TRBD1. The CDR3: CASSRGQGDQPQHF. The CDR3 nucleotides are TGTGCCAGCAGCCGCGGACAGGGTGATCAGCCCCAGCATTTT.